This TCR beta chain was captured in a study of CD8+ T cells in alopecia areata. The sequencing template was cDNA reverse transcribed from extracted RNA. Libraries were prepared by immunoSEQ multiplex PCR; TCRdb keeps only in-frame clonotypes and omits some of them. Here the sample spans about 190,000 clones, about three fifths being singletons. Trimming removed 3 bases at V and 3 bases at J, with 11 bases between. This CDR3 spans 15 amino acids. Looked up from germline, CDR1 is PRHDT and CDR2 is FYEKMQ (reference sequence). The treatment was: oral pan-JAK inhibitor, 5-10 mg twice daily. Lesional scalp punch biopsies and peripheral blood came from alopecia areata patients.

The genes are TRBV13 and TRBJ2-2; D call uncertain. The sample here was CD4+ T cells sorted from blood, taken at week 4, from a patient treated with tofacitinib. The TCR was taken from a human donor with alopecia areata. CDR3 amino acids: CASSLEGFDTGELFF. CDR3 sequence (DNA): TGTGCCAGCAGCTTGGAAGGGTTCGACACCGGGGAGCTGTTTTTT.